This is a list of T cell receptor beta chains from one sample in a study of blood T cell repertoires in COVID-19. Clones were sequenced by immunoSEQ multiplex PCR, and TCRdb holds only the in-frame ones, with some missing. The table lists some 500,000 clones, roughly 89% of them singletons. The sequenced sample was peripheral blood. All receptors derive from a woman aged 45-65 years with COVID-19, enrolled during active disease. The CDR3 runs from the conserved cysteine through the conserved F or W. The D gene is left open where the match is weak. Clone size is not always given. Where it is, it says once, few, many or a class for expanded clones.

clone_size j_call d_call v_call cdr3_aa cdr3_nt
- TRBJ2-7 TRBD2 TRBV7-2 CASSPGGSGGRGEQYF TGTGCCAGCAGCCCGGGCGGTAGCGGGGGAAGGGGCGAGCAGTACTTC
- TRBJ2-1 TRBD2 TRBV3-1/TRBV3-2 CASSQDSSGGNNEQFF TGTGCCAGCAGCCAAGATAGCAGCGGGGGAAACAATGAGCAGTTCTTC
- TRBJ1-4 - TRBV5-1 CASSVQALATNEKLFF TGCGCCAGCAGTGTTCAGGCACTTGCAACTAATGAAAAACTGTTTTTT
- TRBJ2-3 TRBD1 TRBV6-1 CASSARTGTEADTQYF TGTGCCAGCAGTGCCCGGACAGGGACGGAGGCAGATACGCAGTATTTT
- TRBJ1-1 - TRBV12-5 CASALDTAGDTEAFF TGTGCTAGTGCTTTGGACACGGCCGGGGACACTGAAGCTTTCTTT
- TRBJ1-1 - TRBV30 CASGGAANTEAFF TGTGCCTCGGGGGGGGCAGCGAACACTGAAGCTTTCTTT
- TRBJ1-2 TRBD1 TRBV13 CATSRGLDGYTF TGTGCCACCAGCAGGGGGCTAGATGGCTACACCTTC
- TRBJ2-2 - TRBV10-1 CASSDGGTSNTGELFF TGCGCCAGCAGTGATGGTGGGACATCGAACACCGGGGAGCTGTTTTTT
- TRBJ2-7 - TRBV30 CAWSATLDEQYF TGTGCCTGGAGTGCGACTTTGGACGAGCAGTACTTC
- TRBJ1-1 TRBD1 TRBV5-5 CASSRQGAYTEAFF TGTGCCAGCAGCCGACAGGGAGCCTACACTGAAGCTTTCTTT
- TRBJ2-7 - TRBV21-1 CASSKIPCGATYEQYF TGTGCCAGCAGCAAAATCCCCTGCGGGGCGACGTACGAGCAGTACTTC
- TRBJ1-5 - TRBV5-6 CASSLLGYSNQPQHF TGTGCCAGCAGCTTGTTGGGCTATAGCAATCAGCCCCAGCATTTT
- TRBJ1-1 - TRBV5-1 CASSSPGGVRANTEAFF TGCGCCAGCAGCTCGCCGGGGGGCGTAAGGGCGAACACTGAAGCTTTCTTT
- TRBJ2-3 - TRBV7-2 CASSLVGPPSDTQYF TGTGCCAGCAGCTTAGTGGGGCCCCCCTCGGATACGCAGTATTTT
- TRBJ2-3 TRBD2 TRBV30 CAWGGGGAYTQYF TGTGCCTGGGGAGGCGGGGGGGCGTATACGCAGTATTTT
- TRBJ1-2 TRBD1 TRBV4-1 CASSLHRGRDYGYTF TGCGCCAGCAGCCTACACAGGGGACGTGACTATGGCTACACCTTC
- TRBJ1-3 - TRBV5-1 CASSRTASSGNTIYF TGCGCCAGCAGCAGGACAGCGAGCTCTGGAAACACCATATATTTT
- TRBJ1-2 - TRBV7-2 CASSLASGSGGGYTF TGTGCCAGCAGCTTAGCCTCCGGGTCGGGAGGTGGCTACACCTTC
- TRBJ1-4 - TRBV28 CASSYRATNEKLFF TGTGCCAGCAGTTACAGAGCAACTAATGAAAAACTGTTTTTT
- TRBJ1-2 TRBD1 TRBV11-2 CASSPGQGDGYTF TGTGCCAGCAGCCCGGGACAGGGGGACGGCTACACCTTC
- TRBJ1-2 - TRBV5-1 CASSLGQLPGGYTF TGCGCCAGCAGCTTGGGCCAACTACCGGGGGGCTACACCTTC
once TRBJ1-2 TRBD1 TRBV11-2 CASSLDLKGADYGYTF TGTGCCAGCAGCTTAGATCTGAAGGGGGCCGACTATGGCTACACCTTC
- TRBJ1-2 TRBD1 TRBV6-5 CASSSWDREYGYTF TGTGCCAGCAGTTCCTGGGACAGGGAGTATGGCTACACCTTC
- TRBJ1-2 - TRBV3-1/TRBV3-2 CASSQGLYGYTF TGTGCCAGCAGCCAAGGACTCTATGGCTACACCTTC
- TRBJ1-1 - TRBV6-5 CASSTDSEAFF TGTGCCAGCAGTACGGACAGTGAAGCTTTCTTT
- TRBJ2-1 - TRBV20-1 CSASRRIEGNEQFF TGCAGTGCTAGTAGGAGAATCGAAGGCAATGAGCAGTTCTTC
few TRBJ2-7 TRBD1 TRBV9 CASSVGTGPTYEQYF TGTGCCAGCAGCGTCGGGACAGGGCCCACCTACGAGCAGTACTTC
- TRBJ2-5 - TRBV30 CAWNRQSAETQYF TGTGCCTGGAACAGACAGTCCGCTGAGACCCAGTACTTC
- TRBJ1-1 - TRBV7-9 CASSFLGEGTEAFF TGTGCCAGCAGCTTTCTGGGCGAGGGCACTGAAGCTTTCTTT
- TRBJ2-5 - TRBV30 CAATGGSVETQYF TGTGCCGCAACGGGGGGCTCAGTGGAGACCCAGTACTTC
- TRBJ2-1 - TRBV20-1 CSASMSGGQGGNEQFF TGCAGTGCTAGTATGTCGGGCGGCCAGGGGGGCAATGAGCAGTTCTTC
- TRBJ1-6 TRBD1 TRBV30 CAWSRQGFLSPLHF TGTGCCTGGTCGAGACAGGGCTTTCTATCACCCCTCCACTTT
- TRBJ1-2 TRBD1 TRBV4-1 CASSQDRQGPLGGYTF TGCGCCAGCAGCCAAGATCGACAGGGCCCCTTGGGTGGCTACACCTTC
- TRBJ1-2 - TRBV5-4 CASSLSGYGYTF TGTGCCAGCAGCCTTTCGGGCTATGGCTACACCTTC
- TRBJ2-1 TRBD2 TRBV7-9 CASSLPTSGGTKLYNEQFF TGTGCCAGCAGCTTACCAACTAGCGGGGGGACCAAACTCTACAATGAGCAGTTCTTC
- TRBJ2-2 TRBD2 TRBV3-1/TRBV3-2 CASSRRLAGTPNTGELFF TGTGCCAGCAGCCGCAGACTAGCGGGCACACCGAACACCGGGGAGCTGTTTTTT
- TRBJ1-5 - TRBV3-1/TRBV3-2 CASKGDGLDQPQHF TGTGCCAGCAAGGGGGACGGGCTGGACCAGCCCCAGCATTTT
- TRBJ2-7 - TRBV27 CASTEGYEQYF TGTGCCAGCACAGAGGGATACGAGCAGTACTTC
- TRBJ2-3 - TRBV5-5 CASSSGGGTDTQYF TGTGCCAGCAGCTCAGGTGGTGGCACAGATACGCAGTATTTT
- TRBJ1-4 TRBD1 TRBV7-6 CASSLGQGAGEKLFF TGTGCCAGCAGCTTAGGACAGGGGGCAGGGGAAAAACTGTTTTTT
- TRBJ1-4 TRBD1 TRBV19 CASRDRGYKPGEKLFF TGTGCCAGTAGGGACAGGGGGTATAAACCCGGTGAAAAACTGTTTTTT
- TRBJ2-7 TRBD1 TRBV10-1 CASSSRTGGEQYF TGCGCCAGCAGTTCAAGGACAGGGGGGGAGCAGTACTTC
once TRBJ1-1 TRBD1 TRBV7-9 CASSFHLGQGNTEAFF TGTGCCAGCAGCTTTCACCTTGGACAGGGGAACACTGAAGCTTTCTTT
- TRBJ2-1 - TRBV5-4 CASMDQRVYNEQFF TGTGCCAGCATGGATCAGCGAGTCTACAATGAGCAGTTCTTC
once TRBJ1-5 - TRBV18 CASSPPTGPPGQPQHF TGTGCCAGCTCACCACCTACGGGCCCGCCGGGGCAGCCCCAGCATTTT